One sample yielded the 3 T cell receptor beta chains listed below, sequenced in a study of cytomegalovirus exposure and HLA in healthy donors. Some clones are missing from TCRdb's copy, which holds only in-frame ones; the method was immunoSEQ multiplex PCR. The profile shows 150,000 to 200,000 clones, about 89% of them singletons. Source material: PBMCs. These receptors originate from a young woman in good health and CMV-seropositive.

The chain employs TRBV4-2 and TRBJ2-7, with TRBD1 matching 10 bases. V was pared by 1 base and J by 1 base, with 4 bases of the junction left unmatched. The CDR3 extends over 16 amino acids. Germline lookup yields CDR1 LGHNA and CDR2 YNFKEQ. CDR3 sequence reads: CASSQGDRGLSYEQYF. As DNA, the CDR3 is TGTGCCAGCAGCCAAGGGGACAGGGGACTTTCCTACGAGCAGTACTTC.

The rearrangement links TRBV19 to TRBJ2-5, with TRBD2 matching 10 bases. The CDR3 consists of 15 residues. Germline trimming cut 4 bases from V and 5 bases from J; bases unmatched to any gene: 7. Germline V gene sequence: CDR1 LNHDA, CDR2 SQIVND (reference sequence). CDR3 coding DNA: TGTGCCAGTAGTAGCCTAGCGGGGGCCCGGGAGACCCAGTACTTC. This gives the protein CASSSLAGARETQYF.

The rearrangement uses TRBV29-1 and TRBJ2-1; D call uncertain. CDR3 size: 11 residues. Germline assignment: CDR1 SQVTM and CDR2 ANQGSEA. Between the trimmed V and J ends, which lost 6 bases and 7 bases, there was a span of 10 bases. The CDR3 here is CSVRLTNEQFF. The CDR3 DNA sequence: TGCAGCGTCCGACTGACTAATGAGCAGTTCTTC.